These T cell receptor beta chains were read from a single sample in a study of human T cells and chemical hapten exposure. In TCRdb, the RACE reads were re-called with MiXCR into one record per CDR3 protein. The table records about 130,000 distinct CDR3 sequences, approximately 9.5% of them present only once. Specimen: whole blood. The receptors shown here come from a male donor in good health. Some clones in this sample may be carry-over from other donors' samples. CDR3s include the opening cysteine and the closing phenylalanine or tryptophan. D genes are given only for firm matches. Size is stated for part of the rows, as once, few or many counts, or as a class when the clone is expanded.

>TRBJ2-6|TRBV2|NA|NA
CASSGTGFSGANVLTF
TGTGCCAGCAGCGGTACAGGTTTCTCTGGGGCCAACGTCCTGACTTTC
>TRBJ1-1|TRBV4-2|NA|NA
CASSQLKNTEAFF
TGCGCCAGCAGCCAGCTAAAGAACACTGAAGCTTTCTTT
>TRBJ2-2|TRBV5-4|NA|NA
CASSLFYRDTGELFF
TGTGCCAGCAGCTTGTTTTACAGGGACACCGGGGAGCTGTTTTTT
>TRBJ2-4|TRBV3-1|NA|NA
CASSLLSGLAKNIQYF
TGTGCCAGCAGTCTTCTGAGCGGGCTAGCCAAAAACATTCAGTACTTC
>TRBJ2-1|TRBV6-1|NA|few
CASSEAEGKAYNEQFF
TGTGCCAGCAGTGAAGCGGAGGGGAAAGCCTACAATGAGCAGTTCTTC
>TRBJ2-1|TRBV7-6|NA|NA
CASSSGGVASSAYNEQFF
TGTGCCAGCAGCTCCGGAGGGGTAGCTTCTTCGGCCTACAATGAGCAGTTCTTC
>TRBJ1-1|TRBV28|TRBD1|few
CASRPIGQGPIGNTEAFF
TGTGCCAGCAGACCAATCGGACAGGGGCCAATTGGGAACACTGAAGCTTTCTTT
>TRBJ1-5|TRBV20-1|NA|NA
CSARDPLAGYDQPQHF
TGCAGTGCCCGGGACCCGTTGGCAGGGTATGATCAGCCCCAGCATTTT
>TRBJ2-1|TRBV20-1|TRBD2|few
CSARDGTSGRYEQFF
TGCAGTGCTAGAGATGGGACTAGCGGGAGGTATGAGCAGTTCTTC
>TRBJ1-6|TRBV5-4|TRBD1|few
CASSPGTGSPLHF
TGTGCCAGCAGCCCAGGGACAGGTTCACCCCTCCACTTT
>TRBJ2-4|TRBV19|TRBD2|many
CASRAGLSSKNIQYF
TGTGCCAGTAGAGCGGGACTTTCTAGCAAAAACATTCAGTACTTC
>TRBJ1-2|TRBV5-5|TRBD1|few
CASSLGVLGTGYGYTF
TGTGCCAGCAGCTTGGGCGTATTAGGGACAGGGTATGGCTACACCTTC
>TRBJ2-2|TRBV9|NA|few
CASSYPLGGVGLGELFF
TGTGCCAGCAGCTACCCCTTAGGCGGGGTGGGCCTCGGGGAGCTGTTTTTT
>TRBJ1-5|TRBV5-1|TRBD1|NA
CASSLSGQGIRPQHF
TGCGCCAGCAGCTTGTCGGGACAGGGGATTCGGCCCCAGCATTTT
>TRBJ2-3|TRBV18|NA|NA
CASSRVSTDTQYF
TGTGCCAGCTCACGAGTGAGCACAGATACGCAGTATTTT
>TRBJ2-4|TRBV29-1|NA|NA
CSVEGGGDTQYF
TGCAGCGTTGAAGGGGGAGGGGACACTCAGTACTTC
>TRBJ2-3|TRBV19|TRBD1|few
CASSIDGSGGATDTQYF
TGTGCCAGTAGTATAGATGGGTCAGGGGGCGCTACAGATACGCAGTATTTT
>TRBJ2-7|TRBV25-1|NA|many
CASSATYEQYF
TGTGCCAGCAGTGCAACCTACGAGCAGTACTTC
>TRBJ2-1|TRBV29-1|NA|few
CSAPDSNEQFF
TGCAGCGCCCCGGACAGCAATGAGCAGTTCTTC
>TRBJ2-2|TRBV19|TRBD2|many
CASNLWTSGRSGELFF
TGTGCCAGTAACCTCTGGACTAGCGGGAGGTCCGGGGAGCTGTTTTTT
>TRBJ2-3|TRBV7-7|TRBD2|few
CASSLGGSRSTDTQYF
TGTGCCAGCAGCTTAGGCGGGAGCAGGAGCACAGATACGCAGTATTTT
>TRBJ1-1|TRBV20-1|NA|NA
CSASTGTGDTEAFF
TGCAGTGCATCTACCGGGACGGGGGACACTGAAGCTTTCTTT
>TRBJ2-3|TRBV29-1|NA|NA
CSVEVAGSTDTQYF
TGCAGCGTTGAAGTTGCGGGAAGCACAGATACGCAGTATTTT
>TRBJ2-7|TRBV18|NA|many
CASSPPARFSYEQYF
TGTGCCAGCTCACCACCAGCGAGGTTCTCCTACGAGCAGTACTTC
>TRBJ1-4|TRBV6-6|TRBD1|few
CASSYPELNRGPNEKLFF
TGTGCCAGCAGTTACCCAGAGTTAAACAGGGGCCCTAATGAAAAACTGTTTTTT
>TRBJ2-1|TRBV7-2|TRBD2|few
CASSLILAGVTEQFF
TGTGCCAGCAGCTTAATACTAGCGGGAGTCACTGAGCAGTTCTTC
>TRBJ2-7|TRBV20-1|NA|NA
CSAPQSGSYREEGESYEQYF
TGCAGTGCTCCCCAGTCGGGCTCCTATCGGGAGGAGGGGGAGAGCTACGAGCAGTACTTC
>TRBJ2-3|TRBV10-2|TRBD2|NA
CASREASGLTDTQYF
TGCGCCAGCAGAGAGGCTAGCGGACTCACAGATACGCAGTATTTT
>TRBJ2-1|TRBV20-1|TRBD2|NA
CSASPGTSGGNEQFF
TGCAGTGCTTCCCCCGGGACTAGCGGGGGCAATGAGCAGTTCTTC
>TRBJ1-6|TRBV7-2|NA|few
CASSHFRVHNSPLHF
TGTGCCAGCAGCCACTTCAGGGTGCACAATTCACCCCTCCACTTT
>TRBJ2-2|TRBV7-9|TRBD1|NA
CASSPGQASGELFF
TGTGCCAGCAGCCCCGGACAGGCAAGCGGGGAGCTGTTTTTT
>TRBJ2-6|TRBV25-1|TRBD1|many
CASSGTGHSGANVLTF
TGTGCCAGCAGTGGGACAGGCCATTCTGGGGCCAACGTCCTGACTTTC
>TRBJ2-2|TRBV4-2|TRBD2|few
CASSPGTGGITGELFF
TGTGCCAGCAGCCCTGGGACGGGGGGGATCACCGGGGAGCTGTTTTTT
>TRBJ2-3|TRBV23-1|TRBD1|few
CASIKGAADTQYF
TGCGCCAGCATTAAGGGGGCTGCAGATACGCAGTATTTT
>TRBJ2-3|TRBV9|NA|few
CASSVVGDTQYF
TGTGCCAGCAGCGTAGTGGGGGATACGCAGTATTTT
>TRBJ1-1|TRBV12-3/TRBV12-4|NA|many
CASRPTGSTEAFF
TGTGCCAGCAGACCTACAGGGAGCACTGAAGCTTTCTTT
>TRBJ2-7|TRBV12-3/TRBV12-4|TRBD1|NA
CASSEDRFKQYF
TGTGCCAGCAGTGAGGACAGGTTTAAGCAGTACTTC
>TRBJ2-1|TRBV19|NA|few
CASRIDGRGNNEQFF
TGTGCCAGTAGGATAGACGGACGCGGGAACAATGAGCAGTTCTTC
>TRBJ2-7|TRBV28|TRBD2|NA
CASSPRGGGAVEQYF
TGTGCCAGCAGTCCCCGGGGGGGGGGGGCGGTCGAGCAGTACTTC
>TRBJ1-4|TRBV5-6|NA|many
CASSRRGGDEKLFF
TGTGCCAGCAGCAGACGAGGGGGGGATGAAAAACTGTTTTTT
>TRBJ2-1|TRBV27|NA|few
CASSLLGREGQFF
TGTGCCAGCAGTTTATTGGGGCGGGAAGGGCAGTTCTTC
>TRBJ1-1|TRBV2|NA|many
CASSRGAGRNTEAFF
TGTGCCAGCAGCCGGGGGGCTGGTCGGAACACTGAAGCTTTCTTT
>TRBJ2-3|TRBV9|TRBD1|NA
CASSRTGGWGDTQYF
TGTGCCAGCAGCCGCACAGGGGGCTGGGGAGATACGCAGTATTTT